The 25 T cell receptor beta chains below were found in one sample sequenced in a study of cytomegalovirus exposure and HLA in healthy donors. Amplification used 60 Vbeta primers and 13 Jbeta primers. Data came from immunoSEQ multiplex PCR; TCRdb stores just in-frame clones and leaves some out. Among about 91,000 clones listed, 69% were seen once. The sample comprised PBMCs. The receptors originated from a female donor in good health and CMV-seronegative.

Here the CDR3 reads CAISESLDRGLEKLFF. As DNA, the CDR3 is TGTGCCATCAGTGAGTCGCTGGACAGGGGGCTTGAAAAACTGTTTTTT. The rearrangement links TRBV10-3 to TRBJ1-4; 11 bases map to TRBD1. The trim removed 0 bases at V and 7 bases at J, leaving 4 bases unmatched. The CDR3 runs to 16 residues. Germline assignment: CDR1 ENHRY and CDR2 SYGVKD.

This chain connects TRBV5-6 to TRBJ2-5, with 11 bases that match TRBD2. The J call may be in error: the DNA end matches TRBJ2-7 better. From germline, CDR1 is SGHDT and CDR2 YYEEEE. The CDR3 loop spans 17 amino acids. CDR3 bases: TGTGCCAGCAGACATACCGGGACTAGCGGAAGCTCCTACGAGCAGTACTTC. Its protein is CASRHTGTSGSSYEQYF.

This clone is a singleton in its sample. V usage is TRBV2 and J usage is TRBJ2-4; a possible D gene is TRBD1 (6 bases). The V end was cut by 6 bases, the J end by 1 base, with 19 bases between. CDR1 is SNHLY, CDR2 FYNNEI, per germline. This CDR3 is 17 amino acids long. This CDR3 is CASSTGPRSVAKNIQYF. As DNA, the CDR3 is TGTGCCAGCAGCACAGGGCCCAGAAGTGTGGCCAAAAACATTCAGTACTTC.

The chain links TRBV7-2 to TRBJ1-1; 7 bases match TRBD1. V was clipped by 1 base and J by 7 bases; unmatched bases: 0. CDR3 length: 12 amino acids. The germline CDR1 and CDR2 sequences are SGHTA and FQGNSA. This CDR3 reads CASSLGDSEAFF. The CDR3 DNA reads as TGTGCCAGCAGCTTAGGGGACAGTGAAGCTTTCTTT. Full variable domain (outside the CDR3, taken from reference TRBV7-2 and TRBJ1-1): GAGVSQSPSNKVTEKGKDVELRCDPISGHTALYWYRQSLGQGLEFLIYFQGNSAPDKSGLPSDRFSAERTGGSVSTLTIQRTQQEDSAVYLCASSLGDSEAFFGQGTRLTVV.

This chain's CDR3 is CASSEGSLPTGAFF. CDR3 nucleotide sequence: TGTGCCAGCAGTGAAGGATCCCTCCCAACGGGAGCTTTCTTT. The chain couples TRBV6-1 to TRBJ1-1, with D uncertain. The germline V gene has CDR1 MNHNS and CDR2 SASEGT. This CDR3 has 14 amino acids. V was pared by 1 base and J by 10 bases, with 16 bases between.

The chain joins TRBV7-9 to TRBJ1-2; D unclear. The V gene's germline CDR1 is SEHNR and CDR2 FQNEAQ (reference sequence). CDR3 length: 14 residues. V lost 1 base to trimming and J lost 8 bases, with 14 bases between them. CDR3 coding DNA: TGTGCCAGCAGCTTAGGTCTGAGCTATGAAGGCTACACCTTC. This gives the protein CASSLGLSYEGYTF.

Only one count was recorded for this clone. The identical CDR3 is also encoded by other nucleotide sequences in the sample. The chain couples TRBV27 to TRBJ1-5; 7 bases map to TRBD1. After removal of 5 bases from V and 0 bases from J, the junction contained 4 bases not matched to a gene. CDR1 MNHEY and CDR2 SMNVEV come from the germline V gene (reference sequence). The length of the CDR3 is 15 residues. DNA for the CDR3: TGTGCCAGCAGTCCCGGACAGGTTAGCAATCAGCCCCAGCATTTT. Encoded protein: CASSPGQVSNQPQHF.

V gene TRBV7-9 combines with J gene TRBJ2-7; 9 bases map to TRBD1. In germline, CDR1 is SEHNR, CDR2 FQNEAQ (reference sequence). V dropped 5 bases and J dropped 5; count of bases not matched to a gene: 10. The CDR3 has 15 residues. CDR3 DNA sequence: TGTGCCAGCAGCCTAGGTGGGACAGGGTGGAACGAGCAGTACTTC. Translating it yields CASSLGGTGWNEQYF.

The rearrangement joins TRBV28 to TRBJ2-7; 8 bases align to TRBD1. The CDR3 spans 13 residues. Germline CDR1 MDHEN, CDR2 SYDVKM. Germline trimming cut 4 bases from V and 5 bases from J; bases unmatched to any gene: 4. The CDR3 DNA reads TGTGCCAGCAGTTCCCAGGGGGCTGACGAGCAGTACTTC. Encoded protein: CASSSQGADEQYF.

CDR3 bases: TGTGCCAGCAGCTTATCCCTAGCGGGAGGCCGTGGGTTAGAGACCCAGTACTTC. It specifies CASSLSLAGGRGLETQYF. The chain links TRBV7-9 to TRBJ2-5; TRBD2 matches at 11 bases. This CDR3 contains 18 residues. Germline CDR1 and CDR2: SEHNR and FQNEAQ (reference sequence). V shed 2 bases, J shed 4 bases, and the junction held 12 bases outside the gene matches. The variable domain in full, with the rest retrieved from reference TRBV7-9 and TRBJ2-5, is DTGVSQNPRHKITKRGQNVTFRCDPISEHNRLYWYRQTLGQGPEFLTYFQNEAQLEKSRLLSDRFSAERPKGSFSTLEIQRTEQGDSAMYLCASSLSLAGGRGLETQYFGPGTRLLVL.

The CDR3 sequence: CASSFLAGQAGYTF. CDR3 DNA sequence: TGTGCCAGCAGTTTCCTGGCCGGTCAGGCGGGCTACACCTTC. The V call is TRBV27, the J call TRBJ1-2; D not resolved. The CDR3 is 14 residues long. Looked up from germline, CDR1 is MNHEY and CDR2 is SMNVEV (reference sequence). V shed 3 bases and J shed 8 bases, with 16 bases lying between them.

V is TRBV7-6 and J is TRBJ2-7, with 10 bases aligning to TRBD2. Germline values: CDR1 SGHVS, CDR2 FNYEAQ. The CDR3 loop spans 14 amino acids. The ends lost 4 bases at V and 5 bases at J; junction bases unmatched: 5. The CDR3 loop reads CASSSLAGVDEQYF. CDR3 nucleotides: TGTGCCAGCAGCTCCCTAGCGGGAGTTGACGAGCAGTACTTC.

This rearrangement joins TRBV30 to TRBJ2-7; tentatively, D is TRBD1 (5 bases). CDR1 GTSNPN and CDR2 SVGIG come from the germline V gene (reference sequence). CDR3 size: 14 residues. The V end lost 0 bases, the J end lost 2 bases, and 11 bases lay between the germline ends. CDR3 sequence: CAWSVSGRAYEQYF. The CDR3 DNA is TGTGCCTGGAGTGTATCGGGCAGGGCCTACGAGCAGTACTTC. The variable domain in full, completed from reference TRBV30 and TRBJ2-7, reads SQTIHQWPATLVQPVGSPLSLECTVEGTSNPNLYWYRQAAGRGLQLLFYSVGIGQISSEVPQNLSASRPQDRQFILSSKKLLLSDSGFYLCAWSVSGRAYEQYFGPGTRLTVT.

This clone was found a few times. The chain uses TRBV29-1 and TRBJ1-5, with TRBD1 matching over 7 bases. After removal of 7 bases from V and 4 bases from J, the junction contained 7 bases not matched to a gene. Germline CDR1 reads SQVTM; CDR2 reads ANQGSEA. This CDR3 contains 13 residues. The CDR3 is CSGDRVENQPQHF. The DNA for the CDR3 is TGCAGCGGTGACAGGGTGGAAAATCAGCCCCAGCATTTT.

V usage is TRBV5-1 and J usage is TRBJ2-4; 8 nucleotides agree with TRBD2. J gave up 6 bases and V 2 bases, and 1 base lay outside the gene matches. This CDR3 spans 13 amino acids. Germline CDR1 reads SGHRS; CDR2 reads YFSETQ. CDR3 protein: CASSFLAGNIQYF. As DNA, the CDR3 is TGCGCCAGCAGCTTTCTAGCGGGAAACATTCAGTACTTC.

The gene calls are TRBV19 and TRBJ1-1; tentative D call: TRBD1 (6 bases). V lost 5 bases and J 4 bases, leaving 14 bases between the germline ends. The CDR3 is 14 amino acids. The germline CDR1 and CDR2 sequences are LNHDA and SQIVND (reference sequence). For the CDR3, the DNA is TGTGCCAGTAGTGTAAGTAGGGGGGGCACTGAAGCTTTCTTT. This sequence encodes CASSVSRGGTEAFF.

The CDR3 DNA is TGTGCCAGCACCCATAGGGGAGGGAACACTGAAGCTTTCTTT. Protein: CASTHRGGNTEAFF. The chain is built from TRBV6-5 and TRBJ1-1; perhaps TRBD1 as D (5 bases). Trimming left V 7 bases short and J 1 base short, with 13 bases between. Per the germline V gene, CDR1 is MNHEY and CDR2 is SVGAGI. This CDR3 is 14 amino acids long.

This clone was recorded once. The CDR3 spells CAWSAGENTIYF. Here the CDR3 DNA reads TGTGCCTGGAGTGCCGGAGAAAACACCATATATTTT. The chain joins TRBV30 to TRBJ1-3; no firm D call. V lost 1 base, J lost 6 bases, and 7 bases lay in between. The germline gives CDR1 GTSNPN, CDR2 SVGIG (reference sequence). The CDR3 spans 12 residues. Based on the CDR3 plus reference TRBV30 and TRBJ1-3, the full variable domain is SQTIHQWPATLVQPVGSPLSLECTVEGTSNPNLYWYRQAAGRGLQLLFYSVGIGQISSEVPQNLSASRPQDRQFILSSKKLLLSDSGFYLCAWSAGENTIYFGEGSWLTVV.

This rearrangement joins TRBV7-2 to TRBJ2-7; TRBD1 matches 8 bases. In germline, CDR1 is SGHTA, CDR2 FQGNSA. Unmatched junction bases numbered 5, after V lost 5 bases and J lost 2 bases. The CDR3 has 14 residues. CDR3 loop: CASSPDRGPYEQYF. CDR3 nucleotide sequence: TGTGCCAGCAGCCCCGACAGGGGACCCTACGAGCAGTACTTC.

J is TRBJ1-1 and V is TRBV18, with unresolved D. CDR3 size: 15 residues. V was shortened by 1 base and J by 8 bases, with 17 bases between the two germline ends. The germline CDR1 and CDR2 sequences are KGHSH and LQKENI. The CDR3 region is CASSPRSAPSDEAFF. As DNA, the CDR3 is TGTGCCAGCTCACCACGGAGTGCCCCAAGTGACGAAGCTTTCTTT.

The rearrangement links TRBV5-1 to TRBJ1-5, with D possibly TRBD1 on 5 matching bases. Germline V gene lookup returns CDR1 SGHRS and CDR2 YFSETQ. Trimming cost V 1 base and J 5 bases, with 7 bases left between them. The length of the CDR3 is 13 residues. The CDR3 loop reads CASSLRGDQPQHF. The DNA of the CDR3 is TGCGCCAGCAGCTTGAGGGGCGATCAGCCCCAGCATTTT.

In DNA form, the CDR3 reads TGTGCCAGCAGCTTATTGGGTAGTTTGAGGGAGACCCAGTACTTC. This translates into CASSLLGSLRETQYF. The chain carries TRBV11-2 and TRBJ2-5; D is unclear. V was pared by 2 bases and J by 5 bases, with 15 bases between. Germline V gives CDR1 SGHAT, CDR2 FQNNGV. The CDR3 is 15 residues long.

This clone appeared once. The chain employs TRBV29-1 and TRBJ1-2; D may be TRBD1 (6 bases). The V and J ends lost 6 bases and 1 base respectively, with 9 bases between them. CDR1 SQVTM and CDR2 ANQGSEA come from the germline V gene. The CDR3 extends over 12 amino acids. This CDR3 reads CSVTRGNYGYTF. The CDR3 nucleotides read TGCAGCGTCACCAGGGGTAACTATGGCTACACCTTC.

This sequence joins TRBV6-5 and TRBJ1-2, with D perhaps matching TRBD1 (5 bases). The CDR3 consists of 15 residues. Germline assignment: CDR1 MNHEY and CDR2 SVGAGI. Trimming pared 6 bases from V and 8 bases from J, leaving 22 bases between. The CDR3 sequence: CASRGVNSGQGGYTF. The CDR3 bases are TGTGCCAGCAGGGGTGTCAACTCAGGGCAGGGCGGCTACACCTTC.

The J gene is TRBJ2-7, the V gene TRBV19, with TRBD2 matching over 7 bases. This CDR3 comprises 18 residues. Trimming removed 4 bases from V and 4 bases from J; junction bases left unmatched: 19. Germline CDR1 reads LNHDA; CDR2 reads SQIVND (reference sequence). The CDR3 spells CASSTRSSRRLALYEQYF. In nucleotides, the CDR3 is TGTGCCAGTAGTACCCGCAGCTCAAGAAGACTAGCCTTATACGAGCAGTACTTC. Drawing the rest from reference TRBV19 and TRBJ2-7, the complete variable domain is DGGITQSPKYLFRKEGQNVTLSCEQNLNHDAMYWYRQDPGQGLRLIYYSQIVNDFQKGDIAEGYSVSREKKESFPLTVTSAQKNPTAFYLCASSTRSSRRLALYEQYFGPGTRLTVT.